The 6 T cell receptor beta chains presented below share a single source sample, sequenced in a study of blood T cell repertoires in COVID-19. TCRdb's copy holds only in-frame clones and misses some; the assay was immunoSEQ multiplex PCR. The sample carries 240,000 or so clones, over 80% recorded once. The sample taken for sequencing was peripheral blood. These receptors came from a man aged 25-45 years who had recovered from COVID-19.

In this sample, this clone turned up once. The rearrangement links TRBV7-3 to TRBJ2-7, with a tentative D call TRBD2 (6 bases). Deletions cut 1 base from V and 2 bases from J, with 15 bases between. Germline lookup yields CDR1 SGHTA and CDR2 FQGTGA. The CDR3 totals 16 residues. The CDR3 is CASSLNGRGTPYEQYV. DNA for the CDR3: TGTGCCAGCAGCTTAAATGGTCGGGGGACTCCCTACGAGCAGTACGTC.

The chain uses TRBV5-1 and TRBJ1-3, with a weak D call TRBD1 (6 bases). Looked up from germline, CDR1 is SGHRS and CDR2 is YFSETQ. Trimming cost V 2 bases and J 2 bases, with 11 bases left between them. The CDR3 is 15 amino acids. CDR3 residues: CASSLMGDTGNTIYF. DNA for the CDR3: TGCGCCAGCAGCTTAATGGGGGACACTGGAAACACCATATATTTT.

J is TRBJ2-7 and V is TRBV30, with D perhaps matching TRBD1 (6 bases). This CDR3 has 15 amino acids. Germline V CDR1 and CDR2: GTSNPN, SVGIG (reference sequence). The germline V and J ends were trimmed by 1 base and 6 bases, with 19 bases remaining between them. The CDR3 region is CAWSDGNRERSEQYF. CDR3 sequence (DNA): TGTGCCTGGAGTGATGGTAACAGGGAGAGGTCCGAGCAGTACTTC.

V gene TRBV5-4 combines with J gene TRBJ2-3; D perhaps matches TRBD1 (5 bases). The CDR3 has 15 amino acids. Germline V CDR1 and CDR2: SGHNT, YYREEE (reference sequence). V lost 0 bases and J lost 4, with 12 bases in between. The CDR3 sequence: CASSLASAGSDTQYF. CDR3 DNA sequence: TGTGCCAGCAGCTTGGCGTCGGCAGGGTCAGATACGCAGTATTTT.

This chain uses TRBV5-1 with TRBJ1-4; tentative D call: TRBD1 (5 bases). The germline gives CDR1 SGHRS, CDR2 YFSETQ. Trimming took 0 bases from V and 7 from J, leaving 13 bases between them. The CDR3 covers 15 residues. The CDR3 DNA follows: TGCGCCAGCAGCTTGGAAGGGGATGTAAGTGAAAAACTGTTTTTT. Translated, it gives CASSLEGDVSEKLFF. Variable domain in full (rest from reference TRBV5-1 and TRBJ1-4): KAGVTQTPRYLIKTRGQQVTLSCSPISGHRSVSWYQQTPGQGLQFLFEYFSETQRNKGNFPGRFSGRQFSNSRSEMNVSTLELGDSALYLCASSLEGDVSEKLFFGSGTQLSVL.

In the case of this clone: The sample holds other DNA sequences that translate to the same CDR3. The CDR3, as DNA: TGTGCCAGTAGTCCTCAGGGAGGGGGCTACACCTTC. Translating gives CASSPQGGGYTF. The chain has TRBV19 and TRBJ1-2; perhaps TRBD1 as D (5 bases). The CDR3 is 12 amino acids. CDR1 and CDR2 (germline): LNHDA, SQIVND (reference sequence). V lost 5 bases, J lost 8 bases, and 12 bases lay in between.